This entry describes one TCR beta chain. These data are taken from a study of T cells expressing NK-cell markers. As for the study in general: It was sorted CD3+CD56+NKG2C+, CD3+CD56+NKG2C- and CD3+CD56-NKG2C+ T cells that supplied the TCR beta repertoires.

From germline, CDR1 is MGHRA and CDR2 YSYEKL. CDR3 length: 17 residues. UMIs accompanied the 5'RACE template switching by which TCR beta cDNA was made. Each CDR3 protein gets one entry in TCRdb, which reprocessed the 5' RACE reads and gives no DNA. The specimen's table records approximately 420,000 distinct CDR3 sequences. V is TRBV4-1 and J is TRBJ2-6; TCRdb returns TRBD1, unconfirmable since there is no DNA. The sequenced material came from blood T cells: a sorted CD56 or NKG2C T cell subset, CD4+ or CD8+ T cells, or bulk PBMC T cells (not recorded which). The TCR was taken from a woman aged 50 to 65 in good health. The CDR3 spells CASSQHTGGPGANVLTF.